Sequencing of this T cell receptor beta chain was carried out in a study of cytomegalovirus exposure and HLA in healthy donors. It was with 60 Vbeta and 13 Jbeta primers that the PCR ran. Sequenced by immunoSEQ multiplex PCR; TCRdb stores in-frame clones only, minus some. This sample has around 31,000 clones; about 83% occur once, and the top ten carry around 3%. This receptor was identified in a boy younger than 18 in good health and CMV-seronegative. Sequencing was performed on PBMCs.

CDR3 in amino acids: CASSPRAAETQYF. DNA of the CDR3: TGTGCCAGCAGTCCCAGGGCCGCGGAGACCCAGTACTTC. J is TRBJ2-5 and V is TRBV27, with D perhaps matching TRBD1 (5 bases). Per germline, CDR1 MNHEY and CDR2 SMNVEV (reference sequence). V dropped 5 bases and J dropped 5 bases, with 12 bases sitting between them. This CDR3 spans 13 amino acids.